This T cell receptor beta chain was captured by sequencing in a study of shared clonotypes between healthy human individuals (dated by TCRdb to 2020 to 2021). A note on the overall study: The cohort comprised a couple of women and a few men aged 18 to 49 years. For each donor, CD4 naive and CD4 memory were each run on three plates, CD8 naive on two plates, and CD8 memory on one plate. To estimate repertoire size and how much clonotype sharing occurs between individuals, the study deeply sequenced the blood TCR repertoires of 4 to 6 healthy adults. To increase sequencing depth and limit assay-specific biases, TCR repertoire library preparation and sequencing were carried out by different laboratories using diverse techniques. Leukapheresis yielded between about 0.94 and 8.9 billion PBMCs per donor.

General study outcomes and caveats: Compared with non-shared clonotypes, the clonotypes found in all four sorted-subset donors had higher generation probabilities. Naive subsets generally had larger estimated clonotype richness than memory subsets. Based on pairwise subsampling, the degree of clonotype sharing among donors was expected to be affected by sequencing depth. Sampling was restricted to blood, and TCR repertoires in tissue are likely to differ from TCR repertoires in blood. When a handful of donors were compared, the shared fraction of clonotypes was about 5% for naive CD4, 3% to 4% for naive CD8, 2.3% for memory CD4, and approximately 0.4% for memory CD8. The genetic and exposure-history diversity represented was limited by the small number of donors. Even with the large sequencing depth, rarefaction of the sorted-subset datasets indicated that sequencing was incomplete.

Notes on this clone: Its antigen specificity is not known. No base quality information exists; no much larger clone differs at one position.

TCR CDR3 regions were amplified from genomic DNA by multiplex PCR using the deep immunoSEQ assay. Genomic DNA extracted from each cell subset was distributed evenly over all wells of several immunoSEQ 96-well plates, and each plate served as one replicate. For sorted subsets, each replicate PCR was loaded with roughly 200 ng genomic DNA, equivalent to some 27,000 T cell genomes. Purified libraries were quantified with a Qubit 3.0 fluorometer, sized on a Bioanalyzer 2100, and re-quantified with the KAPA Library Quantification kit. Every immunoSEQ 96-well plate was sequenced on a separate single-read 150-cycle Illumina NextSeq 550 flow cell. Processing in the source paper ran as follows. Because the immunoSEQ output held only junctional sequences and lacked quality scores, the filtering could not match the filtering applied to full-length reads. To assign V/J genes and CDR3, sequences were annotated using PyIR, a Python wrapper for IgBLAST v1.9, with IMGT germline references. Any read was removed if the V/J assignment was weak (E-value above 1e-6), the CDR3 was missing, or the read contained stop codons, out-of-frame junctions, or ambiguous translated residues. V3J clonotypes were defined as sequences sharing an identical inferred V gene, J gene, and CDR3 amino acid sequence. Percentage overlap between repertoires was computed as shared unique clonotypes divided by the size of the smaller repertoire. Three approaches were used to assess repertoire richness: RTK rarefaction, the Chao1 estimator, and Recon v2.1 estimates of unobserved clonotypes. For all TCRbeta clonotypes obtained by the gDNA method from a few donors, generation probabilities were computed with OLGA. TCRdb's version of the immuneACCESS table is confined to in-frame rearrangements and falls short of the full clone set. An unresolved V gene accounts for under half of the shortfall where checked; the remainder is of unknown origin. The DNA gave D and trimming, while V, J and clone size come from that table. The sample table shows about a million clones, and 70% to 85% are seen once. The top ten clonotypes cover 0.7% to 0.95% of the sample.

The donors were healthy, HIV-negative adults who had no recently reported acute infections or vaccinations. Every donor was a Caucasian adult living in Nashville, Tennessee, USA. CD4+ T cells were enriched by magnetic negative selection; naive cells were then positively selected on CD45RA, and the negative fraction formed the memory subset. Blood was obtained by leukapheresis, after which PBMCs were separated by Ficoll-Histopaque density gradient centrifugation and cryopreserved in liquid nitrogen vapor phase. Analytical flow cytometry was used to check the purity and quantity of every magnetically sorted T cell population. Each sorted fraction had its genomic DNA isolated and then quantified by UV absorbance on a Nanodrop 2000c. The sequence was collected from a man aged 18-30 years in good health. Some clones in this sample may be carry-over from other donors' samples. The specimen was memory CD4+ T cells from PBMCs. The cell subset or site label, as the study defines it: CD45RA-negative fraction.

The DNA is TGCGCCAGCAGCTACTCAGGGACGGCTCAAGAGACCCAGTACTTC. Translated, this is CASSYSGTAQETQYF. The rearrangement joined TRBV5-1 to TRBJ2-5; the D segment might be TRBD1 or TRBD2, since each matches 5 bases. The germline V gene provides CDR1 SGHRS and CDR2 YFSETQ. Including the terminal cysteine and phenylalanine, the CDR3 comprises 15 residues. The retained sequence is limited to the CDR3, 45 bases, with the frame set at the first base. V lost 3 bases and J lost 2 bases; the stretch between them is 14 bases long.